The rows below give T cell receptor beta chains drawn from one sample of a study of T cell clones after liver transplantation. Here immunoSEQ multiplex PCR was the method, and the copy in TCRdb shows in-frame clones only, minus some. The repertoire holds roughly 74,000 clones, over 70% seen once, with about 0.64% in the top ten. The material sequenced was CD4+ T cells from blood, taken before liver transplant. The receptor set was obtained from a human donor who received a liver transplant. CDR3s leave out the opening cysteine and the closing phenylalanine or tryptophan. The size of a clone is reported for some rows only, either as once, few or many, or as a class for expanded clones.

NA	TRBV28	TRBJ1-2	ASSPSQRYGYT
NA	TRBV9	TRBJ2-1	ASSVELAYNEQF
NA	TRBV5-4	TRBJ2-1	ASSLGGTSGNEQF
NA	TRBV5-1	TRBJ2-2	ASSLGVSGMDTGELF
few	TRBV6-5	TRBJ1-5	ASSYSKNSRQPQH
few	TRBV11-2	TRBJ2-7	ASSSGPGNEQY
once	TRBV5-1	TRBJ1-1	ASSLDRGDMNTEAF
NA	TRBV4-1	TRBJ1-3	ASSQVSLRTAGNTIY
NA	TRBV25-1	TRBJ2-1	ASSAHRGAYNEQF
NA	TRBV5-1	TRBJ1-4	ASSSSGPKNEKLF
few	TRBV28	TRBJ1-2	ASSLVQGQYGYT
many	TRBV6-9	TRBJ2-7	ASRGSSGLPYYEQY
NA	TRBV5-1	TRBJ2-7	ASSPWTSGSYEQY
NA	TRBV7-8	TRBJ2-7	ASSSRGRGSYEQY
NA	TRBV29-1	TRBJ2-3	SAAGDRYDTQY
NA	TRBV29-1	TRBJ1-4	SALHLKGSREKLF
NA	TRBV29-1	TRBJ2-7	SVGQGTYEQY
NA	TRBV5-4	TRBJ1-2	ASSLDRSNYYGYT
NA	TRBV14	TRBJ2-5	ASSQYSRQETQY
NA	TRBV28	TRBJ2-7	ASSLVGSPPYEQY
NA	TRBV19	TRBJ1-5	ASTGPGQGNQPQH
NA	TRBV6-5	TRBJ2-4	ASSRDRMNIQY
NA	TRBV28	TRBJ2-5	ASTRDREETQY
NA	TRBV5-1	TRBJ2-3	ASSLQGGADTQY
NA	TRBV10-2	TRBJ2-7	ASSETTTWEEQY
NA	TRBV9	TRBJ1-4	ASSVAQGSNEKLF
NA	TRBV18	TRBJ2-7	ASSLGTGEYEQY
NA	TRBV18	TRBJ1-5	ASSSGTGSNQPQH
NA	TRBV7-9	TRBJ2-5	ASSLRARDQETQY
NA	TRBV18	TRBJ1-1	ASLMNTEAF
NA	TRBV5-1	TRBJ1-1	ASSSQGAYTEAF
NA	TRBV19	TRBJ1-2	ASSIRRGYGYT
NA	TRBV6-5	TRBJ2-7	ASSYDEGEQY
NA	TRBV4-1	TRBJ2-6	ASSRDGTSGANVLT
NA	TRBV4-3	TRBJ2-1	ASSQDYFAASSYNEQF
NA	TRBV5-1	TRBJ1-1	ASSQTGGLGAF
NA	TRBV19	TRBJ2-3	ASSRERTSGRSGTQY